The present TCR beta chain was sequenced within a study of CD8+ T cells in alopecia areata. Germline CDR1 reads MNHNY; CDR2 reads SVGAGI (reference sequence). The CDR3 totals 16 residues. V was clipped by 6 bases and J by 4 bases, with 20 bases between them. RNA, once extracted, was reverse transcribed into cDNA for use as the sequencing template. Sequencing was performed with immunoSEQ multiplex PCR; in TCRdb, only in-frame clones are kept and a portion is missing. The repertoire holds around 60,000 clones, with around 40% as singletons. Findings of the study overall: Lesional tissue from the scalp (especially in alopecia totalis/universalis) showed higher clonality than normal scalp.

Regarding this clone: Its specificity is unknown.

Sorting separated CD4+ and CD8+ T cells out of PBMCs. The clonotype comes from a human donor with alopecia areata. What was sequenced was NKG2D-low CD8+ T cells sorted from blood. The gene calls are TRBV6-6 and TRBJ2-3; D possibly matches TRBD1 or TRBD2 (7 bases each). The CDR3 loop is CASSHPRGGRADTQYF. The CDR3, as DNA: TGTGCCAGCAGCCATCCCAGGGGGGGACGCGCAGATACGCAGTATTTT.